A single sample gave rise to the 32 T cell receptor beta chains below, sequenced in a study of shared clonotypes between healthy human individuals. Measured with immunoSEQ multiplex PCR; TCRdb has only the in-frame clones, and not every one. In the table there are some 2,500,000 clones, under 95% of which are singletons. Sequencing was done on a sample of naive CD4+ T cells from PBMCs. Described subset: CD45RA+ positively selected. The source is a man aged 18 to 29 in good health. Some clones in this sample may be carry-over from other donors' samples.

The chain is built from TRBV9 and TRBJ2-5, with 9 bases aligning to TRBD1. The CDR3 loop spans 16 amino acids. Trimming at V came to 0 bases and at J to 1 base, leaving 4 bases not matched to a gene. Germline V gene sequence: CDR1 SGDLS, CDR2 YYNGEE. This CDR3 reads CASSVEPGQGQETQYF. CDR3 DNA: TGTGCCAGCAGCGTAGAACCGGGACAGGGCCAAGAGACCCAGTACTTC.

This rearrangement joins TRBV28 to TRBJ2-7; TRBD1 agrees at 9 bases. The CDR3 runs 16 residues. V lost 5 bases and J lost 4; bases outside the gene matches: 12. Germline-derived CDR1 and CDR2 are MDHEN and SYDVKM. CDR3 residues: CASSDPDRGIAYEQYF. The CDR3 DNA reads TGTGCCAGCAGTGACCCAGACAGGGGGATTGCGTACGAGCAGTACTTC.

The V gene is TRBV28, the J gene TRBJ1-4, with 10 bases fitting TRBD1. The V gene end was trimmed by 3 bases and the J gene end by 10 bases; junction bases not matched to a gene: 8. Germline CDR1 MDHEN, CDR2 SYDVKM. This CDR3 contains 15 residues. In DNA, the CDR3 is TGTGCCAGCAGTTTGCCCCCGACAGGGGGCGGAAAACTGTTTTTT. It codes for CASSLPPTGGGKLFF.

The gene calls are TRBV10-3 and TRBJ2-2; 11 nucleotides agree with TRBD1. The CDR3 consists of 17 residues. Germline CDR1 is ENHRY and CDR2 is SYGVKD. The V segment lost 10 bases and the J segment 8 bases; nucleotides outside the gene matches: 18. The CDR3 DNA follows: TGTGCCACTGAGCCGGGACAGGGGGTAAGGGGCGAAGGGGAGCTGTTTTTT. Amino acid sequence: CATEPGQGVRGEGELFF.

In its sample, this clone was seen once. DNA of the CDR3: TGTGCCTGTGGGTTGACCCGAGCTGGGGCACCCCTCCACTTT. Encoded protein: CACGLTRAGAPLHF. J is TRBJ1-6 and V is TRBV30; the D is unclear. Trimming shortened V by 6 bases and J by 11 bases, and 20 bases separated the two germline ends. From germline, CDR1 is GTSNPN and CDR2 SVGIG (reference sequence). The CDR3 is 14 residues long.

The chain has TRBV4-1 and TRBJ2-2; D is uncertain. CDR3 length equals 15 residues. Germline CDR1 MGHRA, CDR2 YSYEKL. V was clipped by 0 bases and J by 4 bases, with 9 bases between them. As DNA, the CDR3 is TGCGCCAGCAGCCAAGATCGAGGCTCCACCGGGGAGCTGTTTTTT. Translation: CASSQDRGSTGELFF.

The V and J genes are TRBV5-1 and TRBJ1-3, with a possible D match to TRBD1 (5 bases). CDR1 is SGHRS and CDR2 is YFSETQ in the germline V gene. The CDR3 sequence is 16 residues long. V dropped 4 bases and J dropped 0 bases, with 14 bases sitting between them. Here the CDR3 reads CASSPLTAVSGNTIYF. CDR3 nucleotide sequence: TGCGCCAGCAGCCCCCTGACAGCCGTCTCTGGAAACACCATATATTTT.

This chain uses TRBV19 with TRBJ2-3; perhaps TRBD2 as D (5 bases). Germline CDR1 and CDR2: LNHDA and SQIVND (reference sequence). V was trimmed by 5 bases and J by 4 bases, leaving 10 bases between them. This CDR3 comprises 13 residues. The CDR3 sequence is CASSWTSSDTQYF. In nucleotides, the CDR3 is TGTGCCAGTAGTTGGACTTCCTCAGATACGCAGTATTTT.

This clone was recorded once. The J gene is TRBJ2-7, the V gene TRBV5-1, with 9 bases fitting TRBD1. V trimming: 4 bases; J trimming: 4 bases; junction bases outside the gene matches: 9. The CDR3 has 15 residues. Germline V gene sequence: CDR1 SGHRS, CDR2 YFSETQ. In nucleotides, the CDR3 is TGCGCCAGCAGCCTCAGACAGGGGGAGAGGTACGAGCAGTACTTC. Amino acids: CASSLRQGERYEQYF. The complete variable domain, with remaining parts taken from reference TRBV5-1 and TRBJ2-7, reads KAGVTQTPRYLIKTRGQQVTLSCSPISGHRSVSWYQQTPGQGLQFLFEYFSETQRNKGNFPGRFSGRQFSNSRSEMNVSTLELGDSALYLCASSLRQGERYEQYFGPGTRLTVT.

Of note for this clone: The identical CDR3 is also encoded by other nucleotide sequences in the sample. V is TRBV9 and J is TRBJ2-7; 14 bases are a match to TRBD2. Per the germline V gene, CDR1 is SGDLS and CDR2 is YYNGEE. Trimming at V came to 2 bases and at J to 0 bases, leaving 4 bases not matched to a gene. This CDR3 has 17 amino acids. CDR3 sequence reads: CASSVGTSGRGSYEQYF. CDR3 DNA sequence: TGTGCCAGCAGCGTTGGGACTAGCGGGAGAGGCTCCTACGAGCAGTACTTC.

The chain uses TRBV6-5 and TRBJ2-7; 7 nucleotides match TRBD1. The CDR3 is made up of 15 amino acids. V shed 3 bases and J 0 bases; nucleotides not matched to a gene: 5. The germline gives CDR1 MNHEY, CDR2 SVGAGI. CDR3 sequence (DNA): TGTGCCAGCAGTTATACGACAGGGAGCTCCTACGAGCAGTACTTC. Translated: CASSYTTGSSYEQYF.

This clone showed up just once. The genes are TRBV5-1 and TRBJ1-4, with D tentatively TRBD1 (6 bases). The CDR3 contains 15 residues. Germline CDR1 SGHRS, CDR2 YFSETQ. Trimming cost V 4 bases and J 5 bases, with 15 bases left between them. CDR3: CASSTGQLVNEKLFF. CDR3 sequence (DNA): TGCGCCAGCAGCACTGGACAGCTAGTAAATGAAAAACTGTTTTTT.

This sequence joins TRBV25-1 and TRBJ2-7; D possibly corresponds to TRBD1 (6 bases). CDR3 length equals 13 residues. Germline V CDR1 and CDR2: MGHDK, SYGVNS. V lost 2 bases and J lost 6, with 11 bases in between. In DNA, the CDR3 is TGTGCCAGCAGTGAAGGAGGCAGGGGCGAGCAGTACTTC. This codes for CASSEGGRGEQYF.

The genes are TRBV25-1 and TRBJ2-1; D gene unclear. V was cut by 0 bases and J by 8 bases, with 11 bases left in between. The CDR3 spans 14 residues. In germline, CDR1 is MGHDK, CDR2 SYGVNS. CDR3 sequence reads: CASSEYNMGDEQFF. CDR3 bases: TGTGCCAGCAGTGAATATAACATGGGTGATGAGCAGTTCTTC. The full variable domain, with the rest looked up from reference TRBV25-1 and TRBJ2-1, is EADIYQTPRYLVIGTGKKITLECSQTMGHDKMYWYQQDPGMELHLIHYSYGVNSTEKGDLSSESTVSRIRTEHFPLTLESARPSHTSQYLCASSEYNMGDEQFFGPGTRLTVL.

With regard to this clone: Other DNA sequences in the same sample also yield this CDR3. The rearrangement links TRBV6-5 to TRBJ1-2; no definite D call. The CDR3 runs to 12 residues. Trimming left V 0 bases short and J 6 bases short, with 5 bases between. The germline V gene has CDR1 MNHEY and CDR2 SVGAGI. The DNA of the CDR3 is TGTGCCAGCAGTTACTCTGGGGATGGCTACACCTTC. It is translated as CASSYSGDGYTF.

The chain has TRBV5-1 and TRBJ2-5; D might be TRBD1 (6 bases). Germline values: CDR1 SGHRS, CDR2 YFSETQ. Trimming shortened V by 0 bases and J by 4 bases, and 13 bases separated the two germline ends. The CDR3 sequence is 15 residues long. The CDR3 DNA is TGCGCCAGCAGCTTGGCCCCACAGGGACGAGAGACCCAGTACTTC. Translation gives CASSLAPQGRETQYF.

The V gene is TRBV28, the J gene TRBJ2-4, with 8 positions matching TRBD1. The V gene end was trimmed by 8 bases and the J gene end by 0 bases; junction bases not matched to a gene: 3. The germline V gene has CDR1 MDHEN and CDR2 SYDVKM. The length of the CDR3 is 14 residues. The CDR3: CASLQGGAKNIQYF. The CDR3 DNA follows: TGTGCCAGCTTACAGGGGGGAGCCAAAAACATTCAGTACTTC.

V usage is TRBV9 and J usage is TRBJ2-7; 10 bases align to TRBD2. This CDR3 has 16 amino acids. The ends lost 3 bases at V and 5 bases at J; junction bases unmatched: 11. From germline, CDR1 is SGDLS and CDR2 YYNGEE. The CDR3 loop is CASSGRSGTSAHEQYF. In DNA form, the CDR3 reads TGTGCCAGCAGCGGGAGATCCGGGACTAGCGCCCACGAGCAGTACTTC.

The rearrangement uses TRBV19 and TRBJ2-5, with 9 nucleotides matching TRBD1. CDR1 is LNHDA, CDR2 SQIVND, per germline (reference sequence). The CDR3 is 15 amino acids. The V and J ends lost 2 bases and 3 bases, in that order; junction bases with no gene match: 4. CDR3 sequence reads: CASSISGTGKETQYF. The CDR3 coding sequence is TGTGCCAGTAGTATATCAGGGACAGGGAAAGAGACCCAGTACTTC.

The genes are TRBV4-1 and TRBJ1-3; D not resolved. Trimming stripped 2 bases from V and 2 bases from J, with 16 bases between. The germline gives CDR1 MGHRA, CDR2 YSYEKL. The CDR3 consists of 17 residues. CDR3 in amino acids: CASSQLTAGNTGNTIYF. As DNA, the CDR3 is TGCGCCAGCAGCCAACTGACTGCCGGGAACACTGGAAACACCATATATTTT.

The CDR3 sequence is CSVEGFEDTIYF. The CDR3 nucleotides read TGCAGCGTTGAAGGGTTTGAGGACACCATATATTTT. The chain has TRBV29-1 and TRBJ1-3; no reliable D call. The germline V gene has CDR1 SQVTM and CDR2 ANQGSEA. V was shortened by 1 base and J by 8 bases, with 9 bases between the two germline ends. The CDR3 covers 12 residues.

This clone showed up just a few times. The genes are TRBV29-1 and TRBJ1-1; 7 nucleotides line up with TRBD1. The length of the CDR3 is 14 residues. Germline CDR1 and CDR2: SQVTM and ANQGSEA. V gave up 4 bases and J gave up 1 base; unmatched junction bases: 6. The CDR3 coding sequence is TGCAGCGTTGGCTCAGGGGGTTGGAACACTGAAGCTTTCTTT. It is translated as CSVGSGGWNTEAFF.

The chain uses TRBV18 and TRBJ2-5; no clear D gene. The better agreement between TRBJ2-7 and the DNA end casts doubt on the J call. The CDR3 runs 16 residues. Germline V lookup: CDR1 KGHSH, CDR2 LQKENI. The chain's CDR3 is CASSPQNLGITYEQYF. The CDR3 coding sequence is TGTGCCAGCTCACCACAGAATCTGGGGATCACCTACGAGCAGTACTTC.

In DNA, the CDR3 is TGTGCCAGCAGTATAGCGGGGCCCGCATACGAGCAGTACTTC. Translated: CASSIAGPAYEQYF. The chain has TRBV6-5 and TRBJ2-7; 8 bases match TRBD2. With V trimmed by 5 bases and J by 4 bases, 7 bases remained unmatched. Per germline, CDR1 MNHEY and CDR2 SVGAGI. This CDR3 contains 14 residues.

The V and J genes are TRBV7-3 and TRBJ2-2, with a weak D call TRBD1 (6 bases). Per germline, CDR1 SGHTA and CDR2 FQGTGA. CDR3 length: 18 residues. V dropped 4 bases and J dropped 3 bases, with 21 bases sitting between them. Here the CDR3 reads CASSSQPGVTGHTGELFF. For the CDR3, the DNA is TGTGCCAGCAGCTCACAGCCAGGAGTGACAGGACACACCGGGGAGCTGTTTTTT.

The chain employs TRBV4-1 and TRBJ2-5; tentative D call: TRBD2 (7 bases). CDR1 and CDR2 from the germline V gene are MGHRA and YSYEKL. V was trimmed by 1 base and J by 7 bases, leaving 16 bases between them. The length of the CDR3 is 15 residues. The CDR3 coding sequence is TGCGCCAGCAGCCAAGGGTTGCGGGGGCTGGGGACCCAGTACTTC. It translates to CASSQGLRGLGTQYF.

The V gene is TRBV7-2, the J gene TRBJ1-2; a possible D gene is TRBD1 (5 bases). Germline loops: CDR1 SGHTA, CDR2 FQGNSA. V lost 1 base and J 2 bases, leaving 11 bases between the germline ends. The CDR3 loop spans 15 amino acids. The CDR3 coding sequence is TGTGCCAGCAGCTTAGATGTGTGGGGGAACTATGGCTACACCTTC. Protein sequence: CASSLDVWGNYGYTF.

The gene calls are TRBV19 and TRBJ2-7; TRBD2 might be the D (5 bases). Trimming stripped 5 bases from V and 4 bases from J, with 15 bases between. Germline V lookup: CDR1 LNHDA, CDR2 SQIVND (reference sequence). The CDR3 has 14 amino acids. CDR3 nucleotide sequence: TGTGCCAGTAGTGACGGGGATGCCAAATACGAGCAGTACTTC. This encodes CASSDGDAKYEQYF.

The chain employs TRBV30 and TRBJ2-1; TRBD2 matches at 8 bases. This CDR3 has 13 residues. Trimming at V came to 0 bases and at J to 10 bases, leaving 5 bases not matched to a gene. From germline, CDR1 is GTSNPN and CDR2 SVGIG (reference sequence). In DNA, the CDR3 is TGTGCCTGGAGTGTAGACCTAGCGGGCGAGCAGTTCTTC. Protein sequence: CAWSVDLAGEQFF.

V is TRBV10-3 and J is TRBJ2-5; 14 nucleotides line up with TRBD2. The CDR3 totals 16 residues. The junction had 8 bases not matched to a gene; V was cut back by 6 bases and J by 5 bases. CDR1 is ENHRY and CDR2 is SYGVKD in the germline V gene. The CDR3: CAISPGLAGVGETQYF. DNA for the CDR3: TGTGCCATCAGCCCGGGACTAGCGGGAGTGGGGGAGACCCAGTACTTC.

This clone was observed a single time. The gene calls are TRBV7-5 and TRBJ1-5. TRBV7-5 is a recognized pseudogene. The CDR3 loop spans 18 amino acids. CDR3 nucleotides: TGTGTCAGAAGCTTAAACGGCCGTGTCAGTCATAGCAATCAGCCCCAGCATTTT. This sequence encodes CVRSLNGRVSHSNQPQHF.

The chain couples TRBV4-1 to TRBJ1-1; D unresolved. The V and J ends lost 4 bases and 2 bases respectively, with 20 bases between them. The germline V gene encodes CDR1 MGHRA and CDR2 YSYEKL. This CDR3 region has 17 residues. CDR3 protein: CASSPRYPMAGNTEAFF. For the CDR3, the DNA is TGCGCCAGCAGCCCCCGGTATCCTATGGCGGGAAACACTGAAGCTTTCTTT.